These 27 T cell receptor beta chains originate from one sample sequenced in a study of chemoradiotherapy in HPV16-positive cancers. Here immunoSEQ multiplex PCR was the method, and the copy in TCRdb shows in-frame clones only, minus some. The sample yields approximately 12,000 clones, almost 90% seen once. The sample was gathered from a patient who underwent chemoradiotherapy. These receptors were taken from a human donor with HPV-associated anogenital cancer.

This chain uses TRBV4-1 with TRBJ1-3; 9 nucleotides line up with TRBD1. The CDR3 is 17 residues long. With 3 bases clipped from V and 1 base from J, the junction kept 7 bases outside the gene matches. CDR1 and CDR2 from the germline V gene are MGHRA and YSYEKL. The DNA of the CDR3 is TGCGCCAGCAGCCACACCGGGACAGGGCCATCTGGAAACACCATATATTTT. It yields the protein CASSHTGTGPSGNTIYF.

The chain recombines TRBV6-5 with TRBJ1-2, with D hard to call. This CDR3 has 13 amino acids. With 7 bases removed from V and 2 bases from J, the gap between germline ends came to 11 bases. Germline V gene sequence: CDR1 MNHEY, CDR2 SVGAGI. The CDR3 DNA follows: TGTGCCAGCAAAGAGGCCTGGAACTATGGCTACACCTTC. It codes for CASKEAWNYGYTF.

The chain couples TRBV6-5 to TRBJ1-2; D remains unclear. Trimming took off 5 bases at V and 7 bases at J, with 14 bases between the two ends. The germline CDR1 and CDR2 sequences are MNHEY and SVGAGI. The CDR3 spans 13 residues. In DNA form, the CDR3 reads TGTGCCAGCAGTAATGGACTCCCGGGTGGCTACACCTTC. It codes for CASSNGLPGGYTF.

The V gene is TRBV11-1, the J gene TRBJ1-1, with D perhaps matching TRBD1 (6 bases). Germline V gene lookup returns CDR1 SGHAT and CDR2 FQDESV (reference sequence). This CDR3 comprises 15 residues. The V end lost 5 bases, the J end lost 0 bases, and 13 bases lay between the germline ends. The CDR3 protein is CASSQGQGVNTEAFF. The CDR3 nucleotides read TGTGCCAGCAGCCAGGGGCAGGGTGTGAACACTGAAGCTTTCTTT.

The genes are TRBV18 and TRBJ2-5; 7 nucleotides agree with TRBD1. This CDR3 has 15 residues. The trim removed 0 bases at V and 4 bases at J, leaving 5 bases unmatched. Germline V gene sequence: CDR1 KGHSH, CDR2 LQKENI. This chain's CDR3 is CASSPPLTGRETQYF. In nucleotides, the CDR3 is TGTGCCAGCTCACCACCCCTGACAGGGAGAGAGACCCAGTACTTC.

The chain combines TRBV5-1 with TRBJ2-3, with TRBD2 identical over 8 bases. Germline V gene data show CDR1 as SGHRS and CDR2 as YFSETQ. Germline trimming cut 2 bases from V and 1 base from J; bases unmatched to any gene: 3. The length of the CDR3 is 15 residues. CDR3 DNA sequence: TGCGCCAGCAGCTTCGGGGGGGCTCGCACAGATACGCAGTATTTT. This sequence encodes CASSFGGARTDTQYF.

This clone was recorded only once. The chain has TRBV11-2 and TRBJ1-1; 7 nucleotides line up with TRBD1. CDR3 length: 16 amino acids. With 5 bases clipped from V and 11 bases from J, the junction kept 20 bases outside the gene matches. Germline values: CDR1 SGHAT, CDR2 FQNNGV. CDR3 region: CASSLRGGRQGEGAFF. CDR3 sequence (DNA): TGTGCCAGCAGCCTACGAGGGGGAAGACAGGGAGAGGGGGCTTTCTTT.

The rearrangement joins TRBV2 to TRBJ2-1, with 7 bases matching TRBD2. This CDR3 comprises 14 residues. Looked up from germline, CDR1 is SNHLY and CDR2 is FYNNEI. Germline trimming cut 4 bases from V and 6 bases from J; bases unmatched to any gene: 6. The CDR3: CASSGGGGVNEQFF. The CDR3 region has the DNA TGTGCCAGCAGTGGGGGTGGGGGGGTCAATGAGCAGTTCTTC.

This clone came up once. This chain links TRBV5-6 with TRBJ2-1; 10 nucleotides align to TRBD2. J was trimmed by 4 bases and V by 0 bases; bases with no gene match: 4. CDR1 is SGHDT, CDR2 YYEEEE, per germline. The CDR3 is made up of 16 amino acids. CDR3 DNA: TGTGCCAGCAGCTTGGCCGGGGGACTAGCGTACAATGAGCAGTTCTTC. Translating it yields CASSLAGGLAYNEQFF.

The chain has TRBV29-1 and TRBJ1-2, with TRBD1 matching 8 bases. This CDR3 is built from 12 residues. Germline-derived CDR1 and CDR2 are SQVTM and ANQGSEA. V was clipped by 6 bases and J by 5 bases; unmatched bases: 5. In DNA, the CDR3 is TGCAGCGTGTCAGGGGGCCCTTATGGCTACACCTTC. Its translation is CSVSGGPYGYTF.

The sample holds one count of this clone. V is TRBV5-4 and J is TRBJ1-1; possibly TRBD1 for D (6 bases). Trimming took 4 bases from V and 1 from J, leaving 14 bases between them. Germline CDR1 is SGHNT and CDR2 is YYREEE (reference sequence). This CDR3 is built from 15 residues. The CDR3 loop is CASSASLTGNTEAFF. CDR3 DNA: TGTGCCAGCAGCGCATCCCTGACAGGGAACACTGAAGCTTTCTTT.

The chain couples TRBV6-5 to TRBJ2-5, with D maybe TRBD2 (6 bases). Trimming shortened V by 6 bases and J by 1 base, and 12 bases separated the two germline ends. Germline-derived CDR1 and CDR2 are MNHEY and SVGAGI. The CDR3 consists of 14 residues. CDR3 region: CASSPGGAQETQYF. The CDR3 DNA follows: TGTGCCAGCAGCCCCGGGGGAGCCCAAGAGACCCAGTACTTC.

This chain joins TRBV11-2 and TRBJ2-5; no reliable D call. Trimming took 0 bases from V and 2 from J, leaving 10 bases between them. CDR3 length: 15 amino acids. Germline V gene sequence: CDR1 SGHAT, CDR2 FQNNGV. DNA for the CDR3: TGTGCCAGCAGCTTAGAGTGGCAGCTTCAAGAGACCCAGTACTTC. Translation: CASSLEWQLQETQYF. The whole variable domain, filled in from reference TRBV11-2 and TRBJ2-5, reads EAGVAQSPRYKIIEKRQSVAFWCNPISGHATLYWYQQILGQGPKLLIQFQNNGVVDDSQLPKDRFSAERLKGVDSTLKIQPAKLEDSAVYLCASSLEWQLQETQYFGPGTRLLVL.

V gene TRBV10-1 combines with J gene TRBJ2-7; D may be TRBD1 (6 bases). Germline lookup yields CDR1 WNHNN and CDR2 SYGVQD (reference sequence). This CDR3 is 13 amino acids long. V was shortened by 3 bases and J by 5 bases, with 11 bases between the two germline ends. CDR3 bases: TGCGCCAGCAGTGACAAACCAGGGGACGAGCAGTACTTC. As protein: CASSDKPGDEQYF.

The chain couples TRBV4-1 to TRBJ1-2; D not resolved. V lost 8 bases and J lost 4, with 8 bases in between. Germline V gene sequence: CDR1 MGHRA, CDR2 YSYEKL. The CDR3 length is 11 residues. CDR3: CASGSLYGYTF. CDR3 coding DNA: TGCGCCAGCGGTTCCCTCTATGGCTACACCTTC.

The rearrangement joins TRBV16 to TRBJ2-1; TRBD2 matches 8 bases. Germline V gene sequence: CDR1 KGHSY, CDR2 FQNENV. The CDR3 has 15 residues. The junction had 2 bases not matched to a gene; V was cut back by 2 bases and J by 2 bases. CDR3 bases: TGTGCCAGCAGCCAACGGACTAGCACCTACAATGAGCAGTTCTTC. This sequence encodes CASSQRTSTYNEQFF.

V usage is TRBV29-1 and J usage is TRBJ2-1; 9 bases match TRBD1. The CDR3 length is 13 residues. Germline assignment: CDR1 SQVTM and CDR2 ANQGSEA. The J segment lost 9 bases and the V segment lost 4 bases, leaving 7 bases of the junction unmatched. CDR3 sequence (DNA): TGCAGCGTTGTGGGACAGGGTTTCGGTGAGCAGTTCTTC. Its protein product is CSVVGQGFGEQFF.

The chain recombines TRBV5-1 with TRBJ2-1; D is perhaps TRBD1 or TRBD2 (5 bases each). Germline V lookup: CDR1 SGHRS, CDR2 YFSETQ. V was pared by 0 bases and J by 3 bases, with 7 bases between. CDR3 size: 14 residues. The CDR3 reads CASSLGDHYNEQFF. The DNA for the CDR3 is TGCGCCAGCAGCTTGGGGGACCACTACAATGAGCAGTTCTTC.

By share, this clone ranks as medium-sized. This CDR3 reads CASSLILMGAEAFF. Written as DNA, the CDR3 is TGTGCCAGCAGTTTAATTCTCATGGGGGCTGAAGCTTTCTTT. The V gene is TRBV28, the J gene TRBJ1-1; a possible D gene is TRBD1 (5 bases). V was trimmed by 2 bases and J by 6 bases, leaving 13 bases between them. Germline V gives CDR1 MDHEN, CDR2 SYDVKM. The CDR3 loop spans 14 amino acids.

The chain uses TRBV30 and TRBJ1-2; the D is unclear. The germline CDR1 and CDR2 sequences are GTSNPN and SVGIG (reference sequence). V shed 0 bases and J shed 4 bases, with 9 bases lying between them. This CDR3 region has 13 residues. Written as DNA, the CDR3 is TGTGCCTGGAGTGTTGGCAGAACCTATGGCTACACCTTC. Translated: CAWSVGRTYGYTF.

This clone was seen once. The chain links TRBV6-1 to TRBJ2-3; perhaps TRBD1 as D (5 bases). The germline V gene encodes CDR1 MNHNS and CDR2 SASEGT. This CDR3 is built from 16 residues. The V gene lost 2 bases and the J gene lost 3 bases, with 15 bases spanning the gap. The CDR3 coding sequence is TGTGCCAGCAGTGAAACAAGGGGATTGAGTACAGATACGCAGTATTTT. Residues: CASSETRGLSTDTQYF.

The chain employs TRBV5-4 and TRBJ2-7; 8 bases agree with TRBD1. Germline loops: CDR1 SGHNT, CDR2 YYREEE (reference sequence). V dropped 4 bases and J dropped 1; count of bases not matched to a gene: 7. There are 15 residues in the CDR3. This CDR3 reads CASSQDRVTSYEQYF. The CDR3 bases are TGTGCCAGCAGCCAGGACAGGGTGACATCCTACGAGCAGTACTTC.

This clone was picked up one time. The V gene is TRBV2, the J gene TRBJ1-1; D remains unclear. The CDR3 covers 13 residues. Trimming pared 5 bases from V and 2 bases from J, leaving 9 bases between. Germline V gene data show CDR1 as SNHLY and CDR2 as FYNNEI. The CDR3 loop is CASSRSGNTEAFF. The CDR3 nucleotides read TGTGCCAGCAGTCGTAGTGGCAACACTGAAGCTTTCTTT.

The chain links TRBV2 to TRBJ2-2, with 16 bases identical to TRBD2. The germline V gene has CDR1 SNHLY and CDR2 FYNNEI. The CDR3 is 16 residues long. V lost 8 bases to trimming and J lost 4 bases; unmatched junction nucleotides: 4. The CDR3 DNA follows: TGTGCCAGCGGGGGACTAGCGGGAGGGGGCACCGGGGAGCTGTTTTTT. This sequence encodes CASGGLAGGGTGELFF.

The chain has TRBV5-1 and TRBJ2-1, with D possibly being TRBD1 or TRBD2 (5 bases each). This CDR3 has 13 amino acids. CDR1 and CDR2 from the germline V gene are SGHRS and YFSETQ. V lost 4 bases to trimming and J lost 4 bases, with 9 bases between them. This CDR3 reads CASSRDGYNEQFF. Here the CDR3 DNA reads TGCGCCAGCAGCCGGGACGGATACAATGAGCAGTTCTTC.

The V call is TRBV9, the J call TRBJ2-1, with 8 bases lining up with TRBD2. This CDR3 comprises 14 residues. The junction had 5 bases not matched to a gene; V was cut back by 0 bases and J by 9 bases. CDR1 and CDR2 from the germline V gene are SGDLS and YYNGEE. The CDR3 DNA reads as TGTGCCAGCAGCGTAGATGTAGCGGGATTTGAGCAGTTCTTC. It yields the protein CASSVDVAGFEQFF.

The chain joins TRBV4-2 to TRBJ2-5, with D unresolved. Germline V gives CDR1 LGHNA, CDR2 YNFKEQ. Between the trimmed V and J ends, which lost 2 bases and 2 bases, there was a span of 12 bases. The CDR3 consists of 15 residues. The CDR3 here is CASSQPMTGQETQYF. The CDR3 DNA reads TGTGCCAGCAGCCAACCTATGACTGGACAAGAGACCCAGTACTTC.